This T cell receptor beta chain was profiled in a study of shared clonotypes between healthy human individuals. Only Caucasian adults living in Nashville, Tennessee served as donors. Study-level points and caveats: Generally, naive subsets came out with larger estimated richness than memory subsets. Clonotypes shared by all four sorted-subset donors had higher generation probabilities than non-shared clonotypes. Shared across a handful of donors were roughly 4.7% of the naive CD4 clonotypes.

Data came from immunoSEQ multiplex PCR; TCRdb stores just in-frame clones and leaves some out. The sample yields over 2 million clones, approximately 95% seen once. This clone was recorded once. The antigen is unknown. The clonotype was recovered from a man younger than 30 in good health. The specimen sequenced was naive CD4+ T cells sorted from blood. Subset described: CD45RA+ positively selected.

CDR3 region: CASSVAGTSDNEQFF. The CDR3, as DNA: TGTGCCAGCAGCGTTGCCGGGACTAGCGACAATGAGCAGTTCTTC. The chain is built from TRBV9 and TRBJ2-1; 10 bases map to TRBD2. CDR1 is SGDLS, CDR2 YYNGEE, per germline. This CDR3 is 15 amino acids long. V shed 2 bases and J 5 bases; nucleotides not matched to a gene: 4.